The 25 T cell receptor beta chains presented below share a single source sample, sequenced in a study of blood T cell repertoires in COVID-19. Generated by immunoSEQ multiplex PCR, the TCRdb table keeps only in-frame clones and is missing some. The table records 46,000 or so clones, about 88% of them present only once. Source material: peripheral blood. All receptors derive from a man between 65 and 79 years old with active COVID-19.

The CDR3 bases are TGCGCCAGCAGCTTGGGGTTGGGGGCGAACTATGGCTACACCTTC. Its protein product is CASSLGLGANYGYTF. The V call is TRBV5-1, the J call TRBJ1-2, with TRBD1 as a possible D gene (6 bases). There are 15 residues in the CDR3. Looked up from germline, CDR1 is SGHRS and CDR2 is YFSETQ. V was clipped by 0 bases and J by 2 bases, with 11 bases between them.

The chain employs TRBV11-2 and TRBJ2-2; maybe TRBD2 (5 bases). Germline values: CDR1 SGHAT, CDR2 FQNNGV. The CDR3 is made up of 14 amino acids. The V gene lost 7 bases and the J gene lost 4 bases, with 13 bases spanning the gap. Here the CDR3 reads CASTRAAGTGELFF. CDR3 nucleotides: TGTGCCAGCACCCGGGCCGCGGGCACCGGGGAGCTGTTTTTT.

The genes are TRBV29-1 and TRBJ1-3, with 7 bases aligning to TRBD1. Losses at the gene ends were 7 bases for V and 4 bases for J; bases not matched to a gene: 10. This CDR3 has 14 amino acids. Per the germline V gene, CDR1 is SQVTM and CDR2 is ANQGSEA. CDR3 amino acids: CSGLTGENGNTIYF. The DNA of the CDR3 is TGCAGCGGCCTAACAGGGGAGAACGGAAACACCATATATTTT.

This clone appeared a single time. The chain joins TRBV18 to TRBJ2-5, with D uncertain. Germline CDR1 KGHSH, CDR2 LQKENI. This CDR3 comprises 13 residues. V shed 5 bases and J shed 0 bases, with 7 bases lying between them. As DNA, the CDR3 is TGTGCCAGCTCATCCGTGTACCAAGAGACCCAGTACTTC. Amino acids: CASSSVYQETQYF.

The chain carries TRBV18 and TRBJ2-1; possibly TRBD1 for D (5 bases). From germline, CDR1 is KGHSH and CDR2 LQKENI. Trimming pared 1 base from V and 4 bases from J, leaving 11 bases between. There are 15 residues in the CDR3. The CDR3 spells CASSPLGQGYNEQFF. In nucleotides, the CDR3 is TGTGCCAGCTCACCACTAGGACAAGGTTACAATGAGCAGTTCTTC.

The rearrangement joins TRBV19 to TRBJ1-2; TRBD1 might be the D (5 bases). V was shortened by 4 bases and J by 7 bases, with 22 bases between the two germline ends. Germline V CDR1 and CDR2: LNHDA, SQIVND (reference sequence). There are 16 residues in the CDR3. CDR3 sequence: CASSTRGGVVKFGYTF. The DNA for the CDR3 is TGTGCCAGTAGTACCCGCGGGGGGGTGGTTAAATTTGGCTACACCTTC.

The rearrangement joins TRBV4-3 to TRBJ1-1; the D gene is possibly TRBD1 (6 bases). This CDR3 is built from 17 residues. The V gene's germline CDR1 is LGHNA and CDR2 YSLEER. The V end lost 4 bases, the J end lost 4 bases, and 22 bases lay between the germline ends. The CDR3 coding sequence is TGCGCCAGCAGCCTACTTGGGGGGGCGAGGAGGGGCACTGAAGCTTTCTTT. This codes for CASSLLGGARRGTEAFF.

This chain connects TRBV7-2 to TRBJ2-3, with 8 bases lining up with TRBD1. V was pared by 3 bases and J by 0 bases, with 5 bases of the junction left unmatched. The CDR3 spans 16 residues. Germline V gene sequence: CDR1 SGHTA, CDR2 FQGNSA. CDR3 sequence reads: CASSFTRTGSTDTQYF. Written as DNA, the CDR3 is TGTGCCAGCAGCTTTACCAGGACAGGGAGCACAGATACGCAGTATTTT.

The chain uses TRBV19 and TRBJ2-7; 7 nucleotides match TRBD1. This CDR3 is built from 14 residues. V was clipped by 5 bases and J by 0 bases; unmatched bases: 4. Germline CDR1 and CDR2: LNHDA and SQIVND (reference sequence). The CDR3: CASSLRQGSYEQYF. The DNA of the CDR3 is TGTGCCAGTAGTCTCCGACAGGGCTCCTACGAGCAGTACTTC.

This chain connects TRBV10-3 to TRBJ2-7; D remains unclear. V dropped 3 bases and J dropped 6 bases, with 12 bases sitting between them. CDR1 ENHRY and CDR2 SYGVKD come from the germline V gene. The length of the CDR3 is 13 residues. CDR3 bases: TGTGCCATCAGTGACCGCGGCCTCGGCGAGCAGTACTTC. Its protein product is CAISDRGLGEQYF.

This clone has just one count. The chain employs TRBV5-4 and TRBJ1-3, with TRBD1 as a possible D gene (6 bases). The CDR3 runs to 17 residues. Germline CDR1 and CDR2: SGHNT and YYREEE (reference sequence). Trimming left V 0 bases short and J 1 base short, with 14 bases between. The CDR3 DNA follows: TGTGCCAGCAGCTTGGATCGGGACATCGAGTCTGGAAACACCATATATTTT. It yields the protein CASSLDRDIESGNTIYF.

CDR3 coding DNA: TGTGCCTTCTGCCAGCGGGAGGTTTACGAGCAGTACTTC. As protein: CAFCQREVYEQYF. The chain employs TRBV11-2 and TRBJ2-7, with 9 bases lining up with TRBD2. The CDR3 spans 13 residues. Germline CDR1 and CDR2: SGHAT and FQNNGV. Losses at the gene ends were 11 bases for V and 4 bases for J; bases not matched to a gene: 9.

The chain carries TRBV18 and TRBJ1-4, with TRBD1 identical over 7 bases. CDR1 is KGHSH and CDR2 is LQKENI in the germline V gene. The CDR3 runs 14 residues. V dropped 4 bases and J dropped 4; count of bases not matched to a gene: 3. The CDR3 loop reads CASSHTGVNEKLFF. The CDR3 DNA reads TGTGCCAGCTCACACACAGGGGTTAATGAAAAACTGTTTTTT.

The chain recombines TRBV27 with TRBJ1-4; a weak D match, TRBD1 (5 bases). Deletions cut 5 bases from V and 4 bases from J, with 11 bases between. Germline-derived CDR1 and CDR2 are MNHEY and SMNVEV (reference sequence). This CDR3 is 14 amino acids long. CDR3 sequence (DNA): TGTGCCAGCAGTAGGTCAGGGTTTAATGAAAAACTGTTTTTT. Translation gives CASSRSGFNEKLFF.

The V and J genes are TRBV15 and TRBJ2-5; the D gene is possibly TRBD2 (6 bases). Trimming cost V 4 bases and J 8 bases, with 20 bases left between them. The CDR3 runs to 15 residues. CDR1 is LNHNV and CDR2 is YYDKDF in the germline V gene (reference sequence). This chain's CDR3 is CATSKAGLALETQYF. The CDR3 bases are TGTGCCACCAGCAAGGCGGGACTGGCCTTGGAAACCCAGTACTTC. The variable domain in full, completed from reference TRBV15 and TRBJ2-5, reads DAMVIQNPRYQVTQFGKPVTLSCSQTLNHNVMYWYQQKSSQAPKLLFHYYDKDFNNEADTPDNFQSRRPNTSFCFLDIRSPGLGDTAMYLCATSKAGLALETQYFGPGTRLLVL.

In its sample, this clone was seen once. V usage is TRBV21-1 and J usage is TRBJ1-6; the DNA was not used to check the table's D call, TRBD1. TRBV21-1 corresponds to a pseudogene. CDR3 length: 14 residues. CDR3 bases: TGTGCCAGCAGTTCACAGGGGGTTGATTCACCCCTCCACTTT. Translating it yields CASSSQGVDSPLHF.

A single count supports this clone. CDR3 sequence reads: CASSTDRVGEKLFF. The DNA for the CDR3 is TGTGCCAGCAGCACGGACAGGGTGGGGGAAAAACTGTTTTTT. V and J are TRBV28 and TRBJ1-4; 8 bases agree with TRBD1. This CDR3 comprises 14 residues. V shed 6 bases and J 8 bases; nucleotides not matched to a gene: 8. The germline V gene has CDR1 MDHEN and CDR2 SYDVKM.

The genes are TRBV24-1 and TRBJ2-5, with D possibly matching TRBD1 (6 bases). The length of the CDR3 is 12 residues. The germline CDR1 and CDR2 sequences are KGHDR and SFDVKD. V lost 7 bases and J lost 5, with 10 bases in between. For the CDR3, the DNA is TGTGCCACCAGCAGGGGCGAGGAGACCCAGTACTTC. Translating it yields CATSRGEETQYF.

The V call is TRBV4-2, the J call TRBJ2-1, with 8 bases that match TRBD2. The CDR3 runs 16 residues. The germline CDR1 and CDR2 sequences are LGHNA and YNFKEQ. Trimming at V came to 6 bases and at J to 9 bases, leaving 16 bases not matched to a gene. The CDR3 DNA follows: TGTGCCAGCAGGCGCGACCGGGGGGGAATTCGCGGTGAGCAGTTCTTC. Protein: CASRRDRGGIRGEQFF.

For the CDR3, the DNA is TGTGCCAGCAGCGGAAGGGGCACTGAAGCTTTCTTT. Its protein is CASSGRGTEAFF. The chain combines TRBV27 with TRBJ1-1; a possible D gene is TRBD1 (5 bases). This CDR3 region has 12 residues. The V end lost 6 bases, the J end lost 4 bases, and 9 bases lay between the germline ends. Germline V lookup: CDR1 MNHEY, CDR2 SMNVEV (reference sequence).

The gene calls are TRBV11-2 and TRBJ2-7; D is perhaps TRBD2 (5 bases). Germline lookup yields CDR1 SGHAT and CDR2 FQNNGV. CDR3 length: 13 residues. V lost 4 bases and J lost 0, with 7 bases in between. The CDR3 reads CASSSGLSYEQYF. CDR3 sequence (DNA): TGTGCCAGCAGCTCTGGACTCTCCTACGAGCAGTACTTC.

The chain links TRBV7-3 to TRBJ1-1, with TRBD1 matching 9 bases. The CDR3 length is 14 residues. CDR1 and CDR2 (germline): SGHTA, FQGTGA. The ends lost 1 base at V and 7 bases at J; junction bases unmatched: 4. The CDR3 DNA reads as TGTGCCAGCAGCTTAAACAGGGGGCTGGGTGAAGCTTTCTTT. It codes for CASSLNRGLGEAFF.

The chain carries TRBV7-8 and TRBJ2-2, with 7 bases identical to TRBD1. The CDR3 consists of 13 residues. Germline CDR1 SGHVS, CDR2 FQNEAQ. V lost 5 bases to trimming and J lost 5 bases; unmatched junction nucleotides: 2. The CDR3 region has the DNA TGTGCCAGCAGCCCACAGGGGACCGGGGAGCTGTTTTTT. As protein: CASSPQGTGELFF.

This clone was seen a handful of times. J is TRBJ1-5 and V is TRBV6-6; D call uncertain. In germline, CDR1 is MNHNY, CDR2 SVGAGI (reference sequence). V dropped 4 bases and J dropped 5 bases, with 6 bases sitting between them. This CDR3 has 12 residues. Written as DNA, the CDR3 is TGTGCCAGCAGTTTCCCTGATCAGCCCCAGCATTTT. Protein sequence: CASSFPDQPQHF.

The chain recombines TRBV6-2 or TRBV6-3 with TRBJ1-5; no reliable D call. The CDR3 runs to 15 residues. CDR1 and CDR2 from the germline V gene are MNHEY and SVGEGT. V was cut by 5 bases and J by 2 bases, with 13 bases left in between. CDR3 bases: TGTGCCAGCAGTCAGTACCCCTCCCGCAATCAGCCCCAGCATTTT. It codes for CASSQYPSRNQPQHF.